The rows below give T cell receptor beta chains drawn from one sample of a study of blood T cell repertoires in COVID-19. The assay was immunoSEQ multiplex PCR, and TCRdb's table has in-frame clones only and misses some. The sample lists about 140,000 clones; under 90% were seen once. Sequencing was done on a sample of peripheral blood. These receptors were taken from a woman of 80 years or more in a cohort sampled during active or convalescent COVID-19. Both conserved end residues are part of each CDR3. The D gene is left open where the match is weak. Rows give clone size only sometimes, using once, few, many, or a class for an expanded clone.

>-|TRBV7-8|-|TRBJ1-5
TGTGCCAGCAGCTTACGGGGGTTTGGCAATCAGCCCCAGCATTTT
CASSLRGFGNQPQHF
>-|TRBV6-1|-|TRBJ1-6
TGTGCCAGCAGTGAAGTGGCAGGGTTTTCACCCCTCCACTTT
CASSEVAGFSPLHF
>-|TRBV2|TRBD1|TRBJ1-4
TGTGCCAGCAGTGTGCGGACAGGGGACGAAAAACTGTTTTTT
CASSVRTGDEKLFF
>once|TRBV6-5|TRBD1|TRBJ1-2
TGTGCCAGCAGCCGTATAGAGGACAGGGGCTATGGCTACACCTTC
CASSRIEDRGYGYTF
>few|TRBV4-1|TRBD1|TRBJ1-6
TGCGCCAGCAGCCAGTGGACAGGGGGCGACAATTCACCCCTCCACTTT
CASSQWTGGDNSPLHF
>-|TRBV27|-|TRBJ2-3
TGTGCCAGCAAATGGTCGGGGGTGTCAGATACGCAGTATTTT
CASKWSGVSDTQYF
>-|TRBV24-1|-|TRBJ1-1
TGTGCCACCAGTGTGGGGCCCACTGAAGCTTTCTTT
CATSVGPTEAFF
>-|TRBV10-3|TRBD2|TRBJ2-1
TGTGCCATCAGTAGGACTAGCGAGGACAATGAGCAGTTCTTC
CAISRTSEDNEQFF
>-|TRBV18|TRBD1|TRBJ2-1
TGTGCCAGCTCACACCGGGACAGGGATCTTAATGAGCAGTTCTTC
CASSHRDRDLNEQFF
>-|TRBV5-1|-|TRBJ1-5
TGCGCCAGCAGCTTGGACAGAGATCAGCCCCAGCATTTT
CASSLDRDQPQHF
>-|TRBV6-5|-|TRBJ2-7
TGTGCCAGCAGGAAGGTGGCTAGCCTTTCGTGGGAGCAGTACTTC
CASRKVASLSWEQYF
>-|TRBV5-1|TRBD1|TRBJ2-3
TGCGCCAGCAGCTCGACAGGGGGGTCCCCAGATACGCAGTATTTT
CASSSTGGSPDTQYF
>-|TRBV9|TRBD1|TRBJ1-2
TGTGCCAGCAGCGTCAGGACAGGGTCTAACTATGGCTACACCTTC
CASSVRTGSNYGYTF
>-|TRBV27|TRBD1|TRBJ1-2
TGTGCCAGCAGTTTGCAGGGGGCAGGCTATGGCTACACCTTC
CASSLQGAGYGYTF
>-|TRBV4-2|TRBD1|TRBJ1-2
TGTGCCAGCAGCCAAGATTATCGTTCAGGGGGATTGCATGGCTACACCTTC
CASSQDYRSGGLHGYTF
>once|TRBV7-3|-|TRBJ2-3
TGTGCCAGCAGCTTACTCGGGGACACAGATACGCAGTATTTT
CASSLLGDTDTQYF
>-|TRBV4-3|-|TRBJ1-1
TGCGCCAGCAGCCAAGGCAGACAGAAGAACACTGAAGCTTTCTTT
CASSQGRQKNTEAFF
>-|TRBV7-9|TRBD1|TRBJ1-5
TGTGCCAGCAGCAGCGGGACAGGGTGGGATCAGCCCCAGCATTTT
CASSSGTGWDQPQHF
>-|TRBV7-6|TRBD2|TRBJ2-2
TGTGCCAGCAGCATAGCTCGGCGGGGGGTCTACACCGGGGAGCTGTTTTTT
CASSIARRGVYTGELFF
>-|TRBV3-1/TRBV3-2|-|TRBJ2-1
TGTGCCAGCAGCATAACAGAAGAGCAGTTCTTC
CASSITEEQFF
>few|TRBV7-9|-|TRBJ1-6
TGTGCCAGCAGCTTAGCGGGGGCGGTCAGGAATTCACCCCTCCACTTT
CASSLAGAVRNSPLHF
>-|TRBV6-5|TRBD2|TRBJ2-3
TGTGCCAGCAGGACAGCGGGGGGCACAGATACGCAGTATTTT
CASRTAGGTDTQYF
>-|TRBV21-1|-|TRBJ1-2
TGTGCCAGCAGCAAAGAGGGCCCCCAGGGTCCCTATGGCTACACCTTC
CASSKEGPQGPYGYTF
>once|TRBV4-2|TRBD2|TRBJ2-2
TGTGCCAGCAGCCAGCGGACTAGCGGGGGGCTCACCGGGGAGCTGTTTTTT
CASSQRTSGGLTGELFF
>-|TRBV3-1/TRBV3-2|-|TRBJ1-2
TGTGCCAGCAGCCAAGGAACGGACTCCTATGGCTACACCTTC
CASSQGTDSYGYTF
>few|TRBV29-1|-|TRBJ1-1
TGCAGCGTTGATGTAGGGGGCACTGAAGCTTTCTTT
CSVDVGGTEAFF
>-|TRBV5-8|-|TRBJ1-1
TGTGCCAGCAGTGACTATGTAGGAGCCACCATGAACACTGAAGCTTTCTTT
CASSDYVGATMNTEAFF
>-|TRBV7-9|-|TRBJ1-3
TGTGCCAGCAGCTTCCTCCCCGGGGAGGGTTACACCATATATTTT
CASSFLPGEGYTIYF
>-|TRBV7-7|TRBD1|TRBJ1-4
TGTGCTAGCAGCTCCGGACAGGGAGCAACTAATGAAAAACTGTTTTTT
CASSSGQGATNEKLFF
>-|TRBV7-2|-|TRBJ2-5
TGTGCCAGCAGACAGGCTGTCCAAGAGACCCAGTACTTC
CASRQAVQETQYF
>-|TRBV7-8|-|TRBJ2-7
TGTGCCAGCAGCCAGGGTCCAGGGCGTCTCTCCTACGAGCAGTACTTC
CASSQGPGRLSYEQYF
>-|TRBV7-6|-|TRBJ1-3
TGTGCCAGCAGCCCACAACTCACTAACTCTGGAAACACCATATATTTT
CASSPQLTNSGNTIYF
>once|TRBV21-1|-|TRBJ2-1
TGTGCCAGCAGCTCCCCCGGGACTCACCGGCCCTATGAGCAGTTCTTC
CASSSPGTHRPYEQFF